This T cell receptor (beta chain) was captured in a study of CD8 T cell repertoires and HIV-1 epitope variants. The study, taken as a whole, reports: The TAALDMSHF plasma variant had no responses, unlike KF9 (about 5 clonotypes) and HW9 (one).

V lost 2 bases to trimming and J lost 4 bases, with 7 bases between them. Germline lookup yields CDR1 SGHDT and CDR2 YYEEEE. There are 12 residues in the CDR3. Some clones are missing from TCRdb's copy, which holds only in-frame ones; the method was immunoSEQ multiplex PCR. This table has about 5,400 clones, 66% appearing once. As regards this clone: Its antigen is undetermined.

The chain is built from TRBV5-6 and TRBJ2-7; D ambiguous. The TCR was taken from a male donor with HIV. Source material: cultured CD8+ T cells derived from PBMCs. The CDR3 region has the DNA TGTGCCAGCAGCTTCGCCGAGTACGAGCAGTACTTC. This translates into CASSFAEYEQYF.